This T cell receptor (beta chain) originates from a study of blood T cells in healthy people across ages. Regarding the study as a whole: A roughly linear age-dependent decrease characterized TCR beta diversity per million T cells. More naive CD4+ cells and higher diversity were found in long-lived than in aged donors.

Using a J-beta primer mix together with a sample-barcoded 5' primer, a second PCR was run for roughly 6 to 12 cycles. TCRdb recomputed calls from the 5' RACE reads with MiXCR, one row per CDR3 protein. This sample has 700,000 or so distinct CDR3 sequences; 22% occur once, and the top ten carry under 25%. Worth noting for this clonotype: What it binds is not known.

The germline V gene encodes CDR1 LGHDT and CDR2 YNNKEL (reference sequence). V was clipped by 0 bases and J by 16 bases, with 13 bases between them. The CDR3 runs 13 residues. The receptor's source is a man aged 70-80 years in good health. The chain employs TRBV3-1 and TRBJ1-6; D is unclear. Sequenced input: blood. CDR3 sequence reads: CASSQEERVALHF. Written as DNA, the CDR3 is TGTGCCAGCAGCCAAGAAGAAAGGGTGGCTCTCCACTTT.